The rows below give T cell receptor beta chains drawn from one sample of a study of T-cell reconstitution after alpha-beta-depleted transplantation in children. TCRdb independently ran MiXCR on the PCR reads; one entry per CDR3 protein. The sample holds approximately 200,000 distinct CDR3 sequences, just over 14% seen once. The sequencing used PBMCs from the stem cell graft donor, collected from the stem cell graft. These receptors came from a human donor who donated a stem cell graft to a child with acute lymphoblastic leukemia. Each CDR3 is given with its conserved first and last residue. D genes are given only for firm matches. Not every row has a clone size; where given, it reads once, few, many or a size class.

j_call | clone_size | d_call | v_call | cdr3_nt | cdr3_aa
TRBJ2-5 | few | - | TRBV5-4 | TGTGCCAGCAGCCTAAAGAACGACCAAGAGACCCAGTACTTC | CASSLKNDQETQYF
TRBJ2-2 | many | - | TRBV7-6 | TGTGCCAGCAGCTATAACACGGGCGGGGAGCTGTTTTTT | CASSYNTGGELFF
TRBJ1-1 | many | TRBD1 | TRBV29-1 | TGCAGCGTTGATAACAGGGGAAGTACTGAAGCTTTCTTT | CSVDNRGSTEAFF
TRBJ2-1 | many | - | TRBV20-1 | TGCAGTGCTAGAGCTGGGCTAACCAATGAGCAGTTCTTC | CSARAGLTNEQFF
TRBJ2-2 | - | - | TRBV4-2 | TGTGCCAGCAGCCCAATCACCGGGGCCCCCACCGGGGAGCTGTTTTTT | CASSPITGAPTGELFF
TRBJ2-6 | many | TRBD1 | TRBV5-5 | TGTGCCAGCAGCTTGCTCCGACAGGGTACGGGGGCCAACGTCCTGACTTTC | CASSLLRQGTGANVLTF
TRBJ1-2 | many | TRBD1 | TRBV4-2 | TGTGCCAGCAGCCAAGGGGTGGGCAGGGGGAATAACTATGGCTACACCTTC | CASSQGVGRGNNYGYTF
TRBJ2-1 | few | - | TRBV5-1 | TGCGCCAGCAAGCCAGGGCTGAGCTCCTACAATGAGCAGTTCTTC | CASKPGLSSYNEQFF
TRBJ2-1 | few | - | TRBV4-2 | TGTGCCAGCAGCCCCGGACTTCACAATGAGCAGTTCTTC | CASSPGLHNEQFF
TRBJ2-1 | many | - | TRBV20-1 | TGCAGTGCTATGGGACTCCAGGACAATGAGCAGTTCTTC | CSAMGLQDNEQFF
TRBJ2-2 | many | - | TRBV5-1 | TGCGCCAGCAGCTTGGCCACAGGGTTCACCGGGGAGCTGTTTTTT | CASSLATGFTGELFF
TRBJ2-7 | many | - | TRBV12-3/TRBV12-4 | TGTGCCAGCAGTCCCTCTCGCAGGGGCAACGAGCAGTACTTC | CASSPSRRGNEQYF
TRBJ2-3 | - | - | TRBV30 | TGTGCTACATATCGTCCAGGCACAGATACGCAGTATTTT | CATYRPGTDTQYF
TRBJ2-2 | many | TRBD2 | TRBV5-1 | TGCGCCAGCAGCTTGGAGGCGGGACTAGCAGCGAACACCGGGGAGCTGTTTTTT | CASSLEAGLAANTGELFF
TRBJ2-7 | few | - | TRBV13 | TGTGCCAGCAGCGTAAACCGGGACTCCCCGGCCTACGAGCAGTACTTC | CASSVNRDSPAYEQYF
TRBJ1-5 | many | - | TRBV20-1 | TGCAGTGCTAGCCGAGGAAAGGCGAGCAATCAGCCCCAGCATTTT | CSASRGKASNQPQHF
TRBJ2-1 | many | - | TRBV20-1 | TGCAGTGCCGGGAACTACAATGAGCAGTTCTTC | CSAGNYNEQFF
TRBJ1-2 | many | TRBD1 | TRBV9 | TGTGCCAGCTCGGCAGGGGGCTATGGCTACACCTTC | CASSAGGYGYTF
TRBJ1-1 | - | - | TRBV5-6 | TGTGCCAGCAGCGCGGAGGTCGACACTGAAGCTTTCTTT | CASSAEVDTEAFF
TRBJ1-2 | many | - | TRBV5-6 | TGTGCCAGCAGCTTGTCAACAGGGTGGGGAGGCTACACCTTC | CASSLSTGWGGYTF
TRBJ1-2 | many | - | TRBV7-8 | TGTGCCAGCAGTTCACGACGCTACAGCGCCTTTGATGGCTACACCTTC | CASSSRRYSAFDGYTF
TRBJ2-1 | few | - | TRBV7-9 | TGTGCCAGCAGCTTAATCGGGGTCGGGGACTACAATGAGCAGTTCTTC | CASSLIGVGDYNEQFF
TRBJ2-3 | many | - | TRBV12-3/TRBV12-4 | TGTGCCAGCAGCCCCCTCGGACAGCTGAGCACAGATACGCAGTATTTT | CASSPLGQLSTDTQYF
TRBJ1-5 | many | - | TRBV4-1 | TGCGCCAGCAGCCAAGGAGGAGGGGCGGGACAGCCCCAGCATTTT | CASSQGGGAGQPQHF